This section outlines one TCR beta chain sequence together with its context. Its target is unknown. The junction and the germline gene differ at one end; a read error may be behind it. These data are taken from a study of T-cell memory formation after mild COVID-19. Study-wide context: TCR clusters were largely donor specific.

TCRdb re-called the 5' RACE reads with MiXCR, one entry per CDR3 protein. The top ten clones hold around 9.5% of a sample with around 400,000 distinct CDR3 sequences, roughly a quarter of them seen once. Germline CDR1 reads SSHAT; CDR2 reads FNYEAQ (reference sequence). The CDR3 is 17 residues long. Findings and caveats of the study: Several responding clones turned up in pre-infection memory, indicating that cross-reactive memory may have taken part. Day 15 to 85 contracting clones showed balanced CD4/CD8; day 15 to 37 expanders favored CD4+. Clones from the second wave (peaking day 37) had unconfirmed SARS-CoV-2 specificity.

The sequenced sample consisted of PBMCs or a T cell subset sorted from them (not recorded which). The rearrangement uses TRBV7-7 and TRBJ2-1, with TRBD2 matching 12 bases. The receptor was isolated from an adult woman who had mild COVID-19 (a few samples of this study predate the infection). Cell type and time point are not known. This chain's CDR3 is CASSLALTSGRTNEQFF. DNA of the CDR3: TGTGCTAGCAGCTTAGCGCTGACTAGCGGGAGAACTAATGAGCAGTTCTTC. The variable domain in full, completed from reference TRBV7-7 and TRBJ2-1, reads GAGVSQSPRYKVTKRGQDVTLRCDPISSHATLYWYQQALGQGPEFLTYFNYEAQPDKSGLPSDRFSAERPEGSISTLTIQRTEQRDSAMYRCASSLALTSGRTNEQFFGPGTRLTVL.